The 29 T cell receptor beta chains reported below all come from one sample, sequenced in a study of control samples from healthy donors and cancer patients. Clones were read by immunoSEQ multiplex PCR, and TCRdb kept only the in-frame ones, dropping some. The table lists 80,000 to 100,000 clones, around 88% of them singletons. The sequencing sample was made of blood. The receptors come from a man aged 30-40 years in good health.

This chain connects TRBV28 to TRBJ2-3; tentative D call: TRBD2 (6 bases). The V gene lost 6 bases and the J gene lost 2 bases, with 15 bases spanning the gap. CDR3 length: 15 amino acids. The germline CDR1 and CDR2 sequences are MDHEN and SYDVKM. The CDR3 DNA is TGTGCCAGCAGATGGAATAGGGACTTCACAGATACGCAGTATTTT. Translated, it gives CASRWNRDFTDTQYF.

This sequence joins TRBV6-5 and TRBJ2-7; D remains ambiguous. The V end lost 6 bases, the J end lost 6 bases, and 12 bases lay between the germline ends. The germline V gene has CDR1 MNHEY and CDR2 SVGAGI. CDR3 length: 12 amino acids. The CDR3 sequence is CASSKTNGEQYF. The CDR3 coding sequence is TGTGCCAGCAGCAAGACGAACGGCGAGCAGTACTTC.

The V call is TRBV24-1, the J call TRBJ2-1; 10 nucleotides agree with TRBD1. This CDR3 is 16 amino acids long. CDR1 and CDR2 (germline): KGHDR, SFDVKD. V lost 3 bases, J lost 1 base, and 2 bases stayed unmatched. CDR3 DNA sequence: TGTGCCACCAGTGATCGGACAGGGGGTTCCTACAATGAGCAGTTCTTC. Residues: CATSDRTGGSYNEQFF.

V gene TRBV19 combines with J gene TRBJ2-7, with TRBD1 as a possible D gene (5 bases). The V gene's germline CDR1 is LNHDA and CDR2 SQIVND (reference sequence). CDR3 length equals 14 residues. V was trimmed by 2 bases and J by 3 bases, leaving 11 bases between them. CDR3 in amino acids: CASSIQGTSYEQYF. CDR3 nucleotide sequence: TGTGCCAGTAGTATACAGGGTACGAGCTACGAGCAGTACTTC. The variable domain in full, with the rest retrieved from reference TRBV19 and TRBJ2-7, is DGGITQSPKYLFRKEGQNVTLSCEQNLNHDAMYWYRQDPGQGLRLIYYSQIVNDFQKGDIAEGYSVSREKKESFPLTVTSAQKNPTAFYLCASSIQGTSYEQYFGPGTRLTVT.

In DNA form, the CDR3 reads TGTGCCAGCAGTCCCTTAAAACCCCCGGGCGGCTACACCTTC. Translation: CASSPLKPPGGYTF. The chain links TRBV6-2 or TRBV6-3 to TRBJ1-2; D is unresolved. V shed 5 bases and J shed 8 bases, with 18 bases lying between them. Per germline, CDR1 MNHEY and CDR2 SVGEGT. The CDR3 spans 14 residues.

The chain is built from TRBV30 and TRBJ1-4; D is uncertain. Trimming left V 3 bases short and J 4 bases short, with 15 bases between. The CDR3 length is 15 residues. The germline CDR1 and CDR2 sequences are GTSNPN and SVGIG (reference sequence). The CDR3 bases are TGTGCCTGGAGCGGCCGACCTGAAGATAATGAAAAACTGTTTTTT. It specifies CAWSGRPEDNEKLFF.

The chain joins TRBV15 to TRBJ1-2; D is undetermined. Germline-derived CDR1 and CDR2 are LNHNV and YYDKDF (reference sequence). The CDR3 sequence is 15 residues long. Trimming pared 0 bases from V and 7 bases from J, leaving 15 bases between. The CDR3 loop is CATSRDRGVYFGYTF. The CDR3 DNA reads as TGTGCCACCAGCAGAGATCGAGGAGTATATTTTGGCTACACCTTC.

The CDR3 loop is CASSWIQGADTGELFF. CDR3 nucleotide sequence: TGTGCCAGCAGCTGGATACAGGGGGCGGACACCGGGGAGCTGTTTTTT. The V and J genes are TRBV5-4 and TRBJ2-2, with 9 bases fitting TRBD1. Germline CDR1 reads SGHNT; CDR2 reads YYREEE (reference sequence). J gave up 3 bases and V 3 bases, and 6 bases lay outside the gene matches. This CDR3 comprises 16 residues.

The CDR3 region is CASSVGTSGGYAYNEQFF. DNA of the CDR3: TGTGCCAGCAGCGTAGGGACTAGCGGGGGCTACGCCTACAATGAGCAGTTCTTC. This chain uses TRBV9 with TRBJ2-1; 13 bases align to TRBD2. The CDR3 contains 18 residues. Trimming cost V 0 bases and J 2 bases; bases outside gene matches: 5. Looked up from germline, CDR1 is SGDLS and CDR2 is YYNGEE.

This chain uses TRBV5-4 with TRBJ1-2; D call uncertain. In germline, CDR1 is SGHNT, CDR2 YYREEE (reference sequence). Trimming took 2 bases from V and 8 from J, leaving 13 bases between them. CDR3 length: 13 residues. The CDR3 reads CASSFSSREGYTF. Here the CDR3 DNA reads TGTGCCAGCAGCTTTTCCTCCCGGGAAGGCTACACCTTC.

This chain uses TRBV7-2 with TRBJ1-2; no clear D gene. Germline V CDR1 and CDR2: SGHTA, FQGNSA. This CDR3 has 14 amino acids. Trimming took off 5 bases at V and 1 base at J, with 11 bases between the two ends. The CDR3 here is CASSKDGNNYGYTF. CDR3 nucleotides: TGTGCCAGCAGCAAGGACGGGAATAACTATGGCTACACCTTC.

In this sample, this clone turned up once. CDR3 coding DNA: TGTGCCAGCAGCAACCGAGCGGGAGGGCCCGGGGAGCTGTTTTTT. Translated: CASSNRAGGPGELFF. The chain uses TRBV11-3 and TRBJ2-2; 10 bases agree with TRBD2. The ends lost 5 bases at V and 6 bases at J; junction bases unmatched: 6. This CDR3 contains 15 residues. CDR1 is SGHNT, CDR2 YENEEA, per germline.

The V call is TRBV24-1, the J call TRBJ1-5; D not resolved. Trimming stripped 5 bases from V and 4 bases from J, with 11 bases between. This CDR3 region has 14 residues. Germline lookup yields CDR1 KGHDR and CDR2 SFDVKD. CDR3 region: CATSGGLPNQPQHF. As DNA, the CDR3 is TGTGCCACCAGTGGAGGGCTGCCAAATCAGCCCCAGCATTTT.

The chain is built from TRBV5-6 and TRBJ1-1, with TRBD1 identical over 8 bases. Losses at the gene ends were 5 bases for V and 4 bases for J; bases not matched to a gene: 7. Per germline, CDR1 SGHDT and CDR2 YYEEEE. The CDR3 contains 14 residues. The CDR3 here is CASRDGQGSTEAFF. Written as DNA, the CDR3 is TGTGCCAGCAGAGATGGACAGGGTTCCACTGAAGCTTTCTTT.

The rearrangement joins TRBV10-2 to TRBJ1-6; 11 nucleotides match TRBD1. J was trimmed by 9 bases and V by 4 bases; bases with no gene match: 5. There are 15 residues in the CDR3. Per the germline V gene, CDR1 is WSHSY and CDR2 is SAAADI. CDR3 sequence (DNA): TGCGCCAGCAGTGTTGGACAGGGGGCAGGTTCACCCCTCCACTTT. Its translation is CASSVGQGAGSPLHF.

The chain joins TRBV19 to TRBJ2-5, with D tentatively TRBD1 or TRBD2 (5 bases each). The CDR3 is 14 amino acids. The germline gives CDR1 LNHDA, CDR2 SQIVND (reference sequence). Trimming stripped 6 bases from V and 3 bases from J, with 14 bases between. CDR3 sequence (DNA): TGTGCCAGTAGAGGGCTGGGGGATAAAGAGACCCAGTACTTC. Residues: CASRGLGDKETQYF. The full variable domain, in which reference TRBV19 and TRBJ2-5 provide the parts outside the CDR3, is DGGITQSPKYLFRKEGQNVTLSCEQNLNHDAMYWYRQDPGQGLRLIYYSQIVNDFQKGDIAEGYSVSREKKESFPLTVTSAQKNPTAFYLCASRGLGDKETQYFGPGTRLLVL.

J is TRBJ1-1 and V is TRBV19; D not certain. V dropped 2 bases and J dropped 5 bases, with 9 bases sitting between them. CDR1 LNHDA and CDR2 SQIVND come from the germline V gene (reference sequence). The CDR3 runs to 13 residues. The CDR3, as DNA: TGTGCCAGTAGTATAATGGGTGGGACTGAAGCTTTCTTT. Translation gives CASSIMGGTEAFF.

The chain uses TRBV6-2 or TRBV6-3 and TRBJ2-5, with a possible D match to TRBD1 (5 bases). The CDR3 is 15 residues long. V was pared by 0 bases and J by 2 bases, with 10 bases between. Germline-derived CDR1 and CDR2 are MNHEY and SVGEGT. The CDR3 DNA reads as TGTGCCAGCAGTTACTCCCTTGGGGCACAAGAGACCCAGTACTTC. It translates to CASSYSLGAQETQYF.

The chain recombines TRBV5-1 with TRBJ2-5; a weak D match, TRBD2 (6 bases). The CDR3 has 15 residues. Germline assignment: CDR1 SGHRS and CDR2 YFSETQ. The V gene lost 2 bases and the J gene lost 4 bases, with 15 bases spanning the gap. CDR3 bases: TGCGCCAGCAGCTTACCTAGCGCTCATCCAGAGACCCAGTACTTC. As protein: CASSLPSAHPETQYF.

V and J are TRBV24-1 and TRBJ2-5; no definite D call. V gave up 6 bases and J gave up 1 base, with 8 bases separating them. The CDR3 has 13 residues. Looked up from germline, CDR1 is KGHDR and CDR2 is SFDVKD. CDR3 DNA: TGTGCCACCAGTAACAGCGTCCAAGAGACCCAGTACTTC. This sequence encodes CATSNSVQETQYF.

This chain uses TRBV21-1 with TRBJ2-7; the tabulated D call, TRBD2, remains unverified against the DNA. TRBV21-1 is an annotated pseudogene. This CDR3 spans 16 amino acids. CDR3 DNA sequence: TGTGCCAGCAGCGTAATGTTACTAGCGGCCTCCTACGAGCAGTACTTC. Its translation is CASSVMLLAASYEQYF.

This clone was seen a few times. The chain is built from TRBV25-1 and TRBJ1-6, with D perhaps matching TRBD1 (5 bases). The V gene's germline CDR1 is MGHDK and CDR2 SYGVNS. The CDR3 spans 14 residues. V lost 6 bases to trimming and J lost 9 bases, with 15 bases between them. Here the CDR3 reads CASRAPLDISPLHF. CDR3 nucleotides: TGTGCCAGCAGAGCTCCACTGGACATTTCACCCCTCCACTTT.

The V call is TRBV3-1 (or the pseudogene TRBV3-2), the J call TRBJ1-4; D remains unclear. CDR1 is LGHDT and CDR2 is YNNKEL in the germline V gene (reference sequence). Between the trimmed V and J ends, which lost 3 bases and 10 bases, there was a span of 9 bases. The CDR3 is made up of 12 amino acids. Here the CDR3 reads CASSHLRGKLFF. The DNA for the CDR3 is TGTGCCAGCAGCCACCTCAGAGGAAAACTGTTTTTT.

V usage is TRBV7-2 and J usage is TRBJ2-3; possibly TRBD2 for D (6 bases). Germline V lookup: CDR1 SGHTA, CDR2 FQGNSA. The V gene lost 1 base and the J gene lost 4 bases, with 9 bases spanning the gap. This CDR3 has 14 residues. Written as DNA, the CDR3 is TGTGCCAGCAGCTTAGTGGGGGGAGCAGATACGCAGTATTTT. Protein: CASSLVGGADTQYF.

The CDR3 loop is CAWSVSYAGELFF. In DNA, the CDR3 is TGTGCCTGGAGTGTAAGCTACGCCGGGGAGCTGTTTTTT. V and J are TRBV30 and TRBJ2-2; no clear D. Trimming pared 0 bases from V and 6 bases from J, leaving 8 bases between. Germline CDR1 is GTSNPN and CDR2 is SVGIG (reference sequence). CDR3 length: 13 amino acids.

This clone showed up just once. The rearrangement joins TRBV27 to TRBJ2-1, with 14 bases matching TRBD2. The CDR3 contains 16 residues. V was clipped by 4 bases and J by 8 bases; unmatched bases: 7. Per the germline V gene, CDR1 is MNHEY and CDR2 is SMNVEV (reference sequence). The CDR3 coding sequence is TGTGCCAGCAGTTCGGGACTAGCGGGAGTGTTTGATGAGCAGTTCTTC. The encoded protein is CASSSGLAGVFDEQFF.

This chain links TRBV9 with TRBJ2-7, with 14 nucleotides matching TRBD2. The CDR3 contains 17 residues. V lost 2 bases and J lost 0; bases outside the gene matches: 4. Germline CDR1 and CDR2: SGDLS and YYNGEE. This chain's CDR3 is CASSVGTSGSYSYEQYF. The CDR3 DNA reads TGTGCCAGCAGCGTCGGGACTAGCGGGAGTTACTCCTACGAGCAGTACTTC.

The chain is built from TRBV27 and TRBJ2-1; 9 nucleotides line up with TRBD2. Trimming removed 5 bases from V and 7 bases from J; junction bases left unmatched: 15. Looked up from germline, CDR1 is MNHEY and CDR2 is SMNVEV (reference sequence). This CDR3 has 17 amino acids. The CDR3 loop reads CASSPPYGSGSFNEQFF. The CDR3 bases are TGTGCCAGCAGTCCCCCCTACGGTAGCGGGAGCTTTAATGAGCAGTTCTTC.

The rearrangement joins TRBV5-6 to TRBJ2-1; D uncertain. Germline V gives CDR1 SGHDT, CDR2 YYEEEE. This CDR3 region has 13 residues. Trimming removed 4 bases from V and 9 bases from J, with 14 bases in between. CDR3 loop: CASSPGASAEQFF. The CDR3 DNA sequence: TGTGCCAGCAGCCCTGGAGCGTCGGCTGAGCAGTTCTTC.